This TCR beta chain derives from a study of regulatory T cells in long-lasting Graves disease (dated by TCRdb to 2020 to 2023). The study in broad terms: Newly diagnosed Graves' disease patients had taken antithyroid drugs for less than 3 months. Peripheral blood TCR sequencing and RNA sequencing compared persistent Graves' disease patients with newly diagnosed Graves' disease patients. The study took place in China and was registered as a clinical trial. TCR sequencing covered some 13 persistent and some 20 newly diagnosed Graves' disease patients, 33 samples in total.

The table lists this clonotype with many counts. The antigen it recognizes is unknown. Base qualities are not provided; no much larger clone lies one nucleotide away. Library prep was done by multiplex PCR. Sequenced using an Illumina HiSeq 4000. iRepertoire HTBI primers and Arm-PCR amplification of CDR3 regions were used to construct TCR beta libraries. Gel purification was performed on PCR products prior to sequencing. Regarding the original processing steps: Gene usage analysis of CDR3 amino acid clonotypes used the roughly 60 TRBV and 14 to 15 TRBJ segments found across samples. COPE and FqMerger were used to merge filtered high-quality paired reads into contigs. BLAST was used to align contigs to IMGT TRBV, TRBD and TRBJ reference genes, and CDR3 was defined according to IMGT. Highly expanded clones were defined as clonotypes with a frequency above 0.1%. Shannon entropy was used to measure repertoire diversity, and the Gini coefficient was used to measure V-J evenness. Public clonotypes were defined as clonotypes shared by more than one individual. The raw public reads went through TCRdb reprocessing: fastp at Q25, MiXCR clone calling, in-frame beta chains kept. One record per CDR3 amino acid sequence lists the most common genes and DNA. The V and J calls here are based on TCRdb, not the publication. The sample table contains roughly 500,000 distinct CDR3 sequences; only one count was recorded for around 15% of them. Approximately 15% of the sample is in the top ten clones.

Study-level results and caveats: Lower TCR Shannon entropy and fewer highly expanded clones were observed in persistent Graves' disease patients than in newly diagnosed patients, which suggested clonal expansion. Persistent patients shared more public clonotypes among themselves (roughly 2,700) than newly diagnosed patients did (roughly 920). Peripheral blood alone was examined, since thyroid tissue, which constituted the primary lesion, could not be accessed. As a limitation, the authors acknowledged that the small sample size may reduce accuracy. TRBV28, TRBJ1-2 and TRBJ2-5 were preferentially used in persistent disease, while TRBV20-1 and TRBJ2-1 were favored in newly diagnosed disease. Only the TCR beta chain was sequenced and analyzed.

Taken with the paper, the label for time point translates to: newly diagnosed GD, antithyroid drugs for less than 3 months. For both TCR sequencing and RNA sequencing, RNA was extracted from PBMCs in TRIzol. The diagnosis of Graves' disease was made according to American Thyroid Association guidelines. Patients were recruited from an endocrinology department in Xi'an, China. From each patient, around 9 milliliters of peripheral blood was collected into an EDTA anticoagulant tube. PBMCs were isolated by Ficoll Paque Plus density gradient separation without further T cell sorting. An Agilent 2100 Bioanalyzer and agarose gel were used to assess RNA quality, and a NanoDrop 2000 was used to measure RNA concentration. V has 5 bases trimmed and J has 2 bases trimmed; junction bases matching no gene number 6. The cysteine opens and the phenylalanine closes a CDR3 of 15 amino acids. Only the CDR3 part of the read is kept: 45 bases, read in frame from the first base. Sequences DFQATT (CDR1) and SNEGSKA (CDR2) are obtained from the germline V gene (reference sequence).

These data were also reused for a study on T cells in Graves' hyperthyroidism and ophthalmopathy. The other study reports the following: Stable Graves' hyperthyroidism was defined as no progression to ophthalmopathy during 18 months of follow-up. Hyperthyroidism patients were newly diagnosed, with disease duration under 2 months, and aged 18 to 65 years. Exclusion was applied to patients with uncontrolled infections, other autoimmune diseases, pregnancy or lactation. Diagnoses relied on clinical symptoms, serum thyroxine and TRAb, thyroid ultrasound and orbital computed tomography. The TCR CDR3 was subjected to a first round of RT-PCR using the HTBI primer set and the Qiagen OneStep RT-PCR kit. Most expanded thyroid clonotypes (frequency above 0.001) were also detected in blood, a finding suggesting that blood repertoires may reflect thyroid immune responses. In cross-validation, a model built on a 13 V-J signature told ophthalmopathy apart from stable hyperthyroidism with 87.88% sensitivity and roughly 81% specificity, and in testing the same model reached 80%/75%. In validation, the model predicted progression to ophthalmopathy a median of about 6.8 months before onset, with around 70% sensitivity and more than 72% specificity. A discovery cohort of around 100 patients, fewer than 50 with Graves' ophthalmopathy and 55 to 60 with stable Graves' hyperthyroidism, was used to find distinguishing TCR V-J signatures. Whether ophthalmopathy could be predicted prospectively was tested in an independent validation cohort made up of under 20 hyperthyroidism patients plus 17 patients who later progressed to ophthalmopathy. The roughly 100 discovery patients were randomly split 7:3 into training and test sets. Thyroid tissue and blood T-cell repertoires from over 5 Graves' hyperthyroidism patients were also compared in the study. Once sampling was done, hyperthyroidism patients were given methimazole at a starting dose of 30 mg daily, whereas ophthalmopathy patients were given high-dose intravenous methylprednisolone. The libraries were constructed in a second round of multiplex PCR and then size-selected and purified. Paired-end sequencing of the libraries was performed with 100 bp reads on an Illumina HiSeq2000. Raw data were processed with SOAPnuke, discarding reads with adapters, uncalled bases, mean Phred below 15, or no exact constant-primer or identifier match. COPE v1.2.5 was used to merge high-quality paired reads, and clonotypes were defined as unique nucleotide sequences. MiTCR v1.1 was used to align the clonotypes against IMGT TRBV, TRBD and TRBJ reference segments. Only V-J combinations with frequency above 0.0001, covering about 99% of repertoires, were analysed. A TCS score was defined as the ratio between F50 (clonal expansion) and ExV (chaos), using BLOSUM62-based TCRdist between CDR3 peptides within each V-J. Welch's t-statistics and random forest reduced 514 V-J features to 13, which were used in a naive Bayes classifier (R e1071). No statistical method was used to fix the sample size in advance, and group allocation was not hidden from the investigators. The paper reports TCR Vbeta CDR3 sequencing of roughly 140 peripheral blood samples: fewer than 50 ophthalmopathy, under 80 hyperthyroidism and approximately 17 progressor patients.

The sequence is built from TRBV20-1 and TRBJ2-7, and 13 junction bases match TRBD2. This receptor was identified in a woman between 45 and 65 years old with Graves disease. Donor details come from another sample of the same person, matched by shared clones. The source material was peripheral blood mononuclear cells (PBMCs), sampled at new diagnosis, from a patient treated with antithyroid drugs. The CDR3 reads as follows: CSAYRTSGSTYEQYF. The DNA sequence follows: TGCAGTGCTTACCGGACTAGCGGGAGCACCTACGAGCAGTACTTC.